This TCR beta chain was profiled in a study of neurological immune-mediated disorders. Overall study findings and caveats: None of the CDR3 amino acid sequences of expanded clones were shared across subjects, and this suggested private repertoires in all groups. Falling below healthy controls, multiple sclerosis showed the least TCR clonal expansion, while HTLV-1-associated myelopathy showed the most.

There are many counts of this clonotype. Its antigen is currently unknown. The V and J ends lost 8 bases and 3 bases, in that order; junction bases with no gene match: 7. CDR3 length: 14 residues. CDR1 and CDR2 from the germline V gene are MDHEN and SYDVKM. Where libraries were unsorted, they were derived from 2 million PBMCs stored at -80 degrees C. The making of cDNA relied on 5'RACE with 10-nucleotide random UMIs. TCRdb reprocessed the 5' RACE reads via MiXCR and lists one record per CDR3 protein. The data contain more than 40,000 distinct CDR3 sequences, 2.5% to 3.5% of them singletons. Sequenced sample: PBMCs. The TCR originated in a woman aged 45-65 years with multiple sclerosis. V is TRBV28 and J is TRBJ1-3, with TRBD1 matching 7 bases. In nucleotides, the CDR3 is TGTGCCAGCGGAGACAGGGAGCTTGGAAACACCATATATTTT. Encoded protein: CASGDRELGNTIYF.